The TCR beta chain described here comes from a study of cytomegalovirus exposure and HLA in healthy donors. This CDR3 comprises 15 residues. Germline V gives CDR1 SGHVS, CDR2 FQNEAQ. Trimming removed 5 bases at V and 6 bases at J, with 18 bases between. Points from the study as a whole: Earlier findings revealed that most TCR beta V segments proved productive either about 87% or about 30% of the time.

A word on this clone: Its antigen is currently unknown.

PCR involved 60 Vbeta and 13 Jbeta primers. Some clones are missing from TCRdb's copy, which holds only in-frame ones; the method was immunoSEQ multiplex PCR. The sample comprises roughly 100,000 clones, 77% of which are singletons, and around a tenth rests with the top ten. The TCR sequence derives from a male donor in good health and CMV-seropositive. The chain couples TRBV7-8 to TRBJ2-3, with D maybe TRBD1 (6 bases). The material sequenced was PBMCs. For the CDR3, the DNA is TGTGCCAGCAGCCTCCTGGTGGGGGCCCCGGATACGCAGTATTTT. Translated: CASSLLVGAPDTQYF.